This T cell receptor (beta chain) was profiled in a study of PD-L1 blockade in urothelial cancer. TCRdb keeps only in-frame clones here, not all; method: immunoSEQ multiplex PCR. In the table there are tens of thousands of clones, approximately 81% of which are singletons. The CDR3 sequence is 15 residues long. Stated time point: peripheral blood 6 weeks after treatment start. V and J are TRBV12-1 and TRBJ2-7; the DNA was not compared with TRBD1, the D call given in the table. TRBV12-1 is tagged as a pseudogene. This clonotype originated in a man between 65 and 85 years old with urothelial cancer. The material sequenced was PBMCs, taken around atezolizumab (anti-PD-L1) treatment. CDR3 nucleotides: TGTGCCAGCAGATCGTGCACAGGGGGAACCTACGAGCAGTACTTC. Translation gives CASRSCTGGTYEQYF.